This T cell receptor (beta chain) was retrieved from a study of blood T cell repertoires in COVID-19. About the study: There were acute and convalescent COVID-19 samples, and they came from the United States, Italy and Spain. Sources were T cells, B-cell-depleted T cells, or PBMCs; the material itself was cDNA or gDNA.

Authors' analysis steps: From reference gene primer amplification, estimates of nucleated cell counts were derived. Profiling relied on immunoSEQ multiplex PCR, and the TCRdb table lists in-frame clones only, not all of them. That table supplies the V and J calls and clone size; D and trimming were determined from the DNA. The profile shows about 300,000 clones, 80% to 90% of them singletons. Looked up from germline, CDR1 is SGHRS and CDR2 is YFSETQ. Between the trimmed V and J ends, which lost 4 bases and 10 bases, there was a span of 15 bases. CDR3 length: 14 amino acids. Material: peripheral blood. The V call is TRBV5-1, the J call TRBJ1-6; perhaps TRBD1 as D (5 bases). The receptor comes from a woman aged 50 to 60 with acute or convalescent COVID-19. The DNA of the CDR3 is TGCGCCAGCAGCCCGGGGGGGGGTCAATCACCCCTCCACTTT. It codes for CASSPGGGQSPLHF.